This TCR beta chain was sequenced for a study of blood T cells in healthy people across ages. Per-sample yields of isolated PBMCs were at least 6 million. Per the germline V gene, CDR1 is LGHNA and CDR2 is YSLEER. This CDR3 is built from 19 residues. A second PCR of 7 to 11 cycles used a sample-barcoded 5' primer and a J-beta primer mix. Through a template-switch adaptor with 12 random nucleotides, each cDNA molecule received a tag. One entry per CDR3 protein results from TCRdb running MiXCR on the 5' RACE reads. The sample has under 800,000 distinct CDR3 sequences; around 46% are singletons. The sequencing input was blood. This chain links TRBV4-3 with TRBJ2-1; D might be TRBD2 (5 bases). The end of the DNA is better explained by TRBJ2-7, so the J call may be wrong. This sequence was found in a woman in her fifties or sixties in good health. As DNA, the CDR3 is TGCGCCAGCAGCCAAGATCCCGAGGGTGCCCTTAGCTCCTACAATGAGCAGTACTTC. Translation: CASSQDPEGALSSYNEQYF.